One and the same sample provided the 9 T cell receptor beta chains below, sequenced in a study of blood T cell repertoires in COVID-19. The assay was immunoSEQ multiplex PCR, and TCRdb's table has in-frame clones only and misses some. The profile covers over 150,000 clones, with around 81% appearing a single time and 11% taken by the ten largest. The sequenced sample was peripheral blood. These receptors all come from a man between 65 and 85 years old with active or convalescent COVID-19.

J is TRBJ1-2 and V is TRBV28; 10 bases match TRBD1. V lost 5 bases to trimming and J lost 3 bases; unmatched junction nucleotides: 9. The germline gives CDR1 MDHEN, CDR2 SYDVKM. The CDR3 contains 16 residues. The CDR3 bases are TGTGCCAGCAGTCTAACCGGGACAGGGGATGACTATGGCTACACCTTC. Protein: CASSLTGTGDDYGYTF.

The chain links TRBV19 to TRBJ2-7, with a possible D match to TRBD2 (6 bases). Between the trimmed V and J ends, which lost 7 bases and 2 bases, there was a span of 18 bases. This CDR3 has 15 residues. Germline V gene sequence: CDR1 LNHDA, CDR2 SQIVND (reference sequence). CDR3 DNA: TGTGCCAGTAACGCGGCGGGCGGGAAAACCTACGAGCAGTACTTC. This gives the protein CASNAAGGKTYEQYF.

This chain connects TRBV5-4 to TRBJ2-5; maybe TRBD1 (5 bases). CDR3 length: 12 amino acids. Deletions cut 1 base from V and 4 bases from J, with 5 bases between. CDR1 and CDR2 (germline): SGHNT, YYREEE (reference sequence). The DNA for the CDR3 is TGTGCCAGCAGCTTGAGGGGAGAGACCCAGTACTTC. It is translated as CASSLRGETQYF.

The CDR3 nucleotides read TGTGCCAGCAAGGGACAGGGGATTGTTAGCAATCAGCCCCAGCATTTT. This encodes CASKGQGIVSNQPQHF. The chain links TRBV2 to TRBJ1-5; 10 nucleotides line up with TRBD1. V was pared by 7 bases and J by 0 bases, with 6 bases of the junction left unmatched. This CDR3 comprises 16 residues. The V gene's germline CDR1 is SNHLY and CDR2 FYNNEI.

V is TRBV11-2 and J is TRBJ1-3; tentatively, D is TRBD1 (5 bases). The germline CDR1 and CDR2 sequences are SGHAT and FQNNGV. V lost 0 bases and J 2 bases, leaving 14 bases between the germline ends. The length of the CDR3 is 17 residues. The chain's CDR3 is CASSLDLGGRPGNTIYF. CDR3 DNA: TGTGCCAGCAGCTTAGATCTCGGGGGGAGGCCTGGAAACACCATATATTTT.

The CDR3 sequence: CASSLGQGNNSPLHF. The CDR3 DNA sequence: TGTGCCAGCAGCTTAGGGCAGGGCAATAATTCACCCCTCCACTTT. The chain is built from TRBV7-6 and TRBJ1-6, with TRBD1 as a possible D gene (5 bases). V was clipped by 1 base and J by 5 bases, with 9 bases between them. From germline, CDR1 is SGHVS and CDR2 FNYEAQ. The CDR3 spans 15 residues.

This clone was detected only once. The chain couples TRBV4-3 to TRBJ1-4, with 11 bases fitting TRBD1. Losses at the gene ends were 0 bases for V and 3 bases for J; bases not matched to a gene: 3. CDR1 and CDR2 from the germline V gene are LGHNA and YSLEER. The CDR3 consists of 17 residues. CDR3: CASSQEGDRGSNEKLFF. The CDR3 DNA follows: TGCGCCAGCAGCCAAGAGGGGGACAGGGGGTCTAATGAAAAACTGTTTTTT.

The V gene is TRBV10-1, the J gene TRBJ1-5; D remains ambiguous. The CDR3 is 11 amino acids. V was trimmed by 6 bases and J by 5 bases, leaving 5 bases between them. CDR1 and CDR2 (germline): WNHNN, SYGVQD (reference sequence). The CDR3: CASRNYQPQHF. CDR3 DNA sequence: TGCGCCAGCAGAAACTATCAGCCCCAGCATTTT.

The rearrangement links TRBV29-1 to TRBJ2-3; 8 positions match TRBD1. V gave up 7 bases and J gave up 4 bases; unmatched junction bases: 4. The CDR3 runs 12 residues. Germline V CDR1 and CDR2: SQVTM, ANQGSEA. Written as DNA, the CDR3 is TGCAGCGCCGCGACAGGGGCAGATACGCAGTATTTT. Amino acids: CSAATGADTQYF.